The text below deals with one T cell receptor beta chain. Its specificity is not known. The data belong to a study of T-cell memory formation after mild COVID-19. General observations from the study: Day 37-peaking second-wave clones had unconfirmed SARS-CoV-2 specificity. That cross-reactive memory joined was suggested by some responding clones appearing in pre-infection memory.

TCRdb used MiXCR to reprocess the 5' RACE reads, holding one entry per CDR3 protein. The sample yields about 350,000 distinct CDR3 sequences, about an eighth seen once. This CDR3 spans 17 amino acids. V dropped 0 bases and J dropped 0 bases, with 15 bases sitting between them. Per the germline V gene, CDR1 is SGHRS and CDR2 is YFSETQ. The source of this sequence is a man between 18 and 29 years old who had mild COVID-19 (a few samples of this study predate the infection). Cell type and time point are not known. The gene calls are TRBV5-1 and TRBJ1-1; D perhaps matches TRBD1 (5 bases). The sample was PBMCs or a T cell subset sorted from them (not recorded which). This CDR3 reads CASSLANWGGMNTEAFF. CDR3 nucleotide sequence: TGCGCCAGCAGCTTGGCTAACTGGGGGGGAATGAACACTGAAGCTTTCTTT. Looking up the rest from reference TRBV5-1 and TRBJ1-1 gives the full variable domain: KAGVTQTPRYLIKTRGQQVTLSCSPISGHRSVSWYQQTPGQGLQFLFEYFSETQRNKGNFPGRFSGRQFSNSRSEMNVSTLELGDSALYLCASSLANWGGMNTEAFFGQGTRLTVV.